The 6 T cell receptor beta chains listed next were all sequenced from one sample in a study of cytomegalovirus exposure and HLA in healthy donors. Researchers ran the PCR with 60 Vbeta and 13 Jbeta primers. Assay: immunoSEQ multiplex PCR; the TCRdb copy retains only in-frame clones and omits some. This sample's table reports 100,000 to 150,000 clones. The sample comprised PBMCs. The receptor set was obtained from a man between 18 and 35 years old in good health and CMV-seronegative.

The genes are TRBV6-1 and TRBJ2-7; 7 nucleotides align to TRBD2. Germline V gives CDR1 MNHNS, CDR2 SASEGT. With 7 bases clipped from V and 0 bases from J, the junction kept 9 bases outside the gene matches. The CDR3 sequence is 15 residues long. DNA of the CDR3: TGTGCCAGCATTACCCCTAGCGGCTACTCCTACGAGCAGTACTTC. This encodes CASITPSGYSYEQYF.

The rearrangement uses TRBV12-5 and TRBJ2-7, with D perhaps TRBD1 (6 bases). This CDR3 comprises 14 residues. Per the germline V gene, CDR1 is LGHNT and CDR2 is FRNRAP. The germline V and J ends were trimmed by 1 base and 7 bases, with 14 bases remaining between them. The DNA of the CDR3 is TGTGCTAGTGGTTTGGGAACAGGGCCGAATGAGCAGTACTTC. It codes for CASGLGTGPNEQYF.

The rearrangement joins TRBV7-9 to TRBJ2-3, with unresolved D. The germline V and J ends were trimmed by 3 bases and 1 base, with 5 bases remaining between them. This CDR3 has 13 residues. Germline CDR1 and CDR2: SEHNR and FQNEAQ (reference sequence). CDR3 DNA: TGTGCCAGCAGCTTTTCTGGCACAGATACGCAGTATTTT. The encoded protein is CASSFSGTDTQYF.

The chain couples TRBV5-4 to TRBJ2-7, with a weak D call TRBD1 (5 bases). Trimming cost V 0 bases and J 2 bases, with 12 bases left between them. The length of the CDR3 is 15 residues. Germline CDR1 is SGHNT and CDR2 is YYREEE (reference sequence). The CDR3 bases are TGTGCCAGCAGCTTGGACCCAGGGTTTACCTACGAGCAGTACTTC. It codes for CASSLDPGFTYEQYF.

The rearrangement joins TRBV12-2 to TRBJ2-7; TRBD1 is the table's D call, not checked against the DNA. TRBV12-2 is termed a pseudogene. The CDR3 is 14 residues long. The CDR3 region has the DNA TGTGCAAGTCAGGGCGACAGGGGATTCTACGAGCAGTACTTC. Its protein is CASQGDRGFYEQYF.

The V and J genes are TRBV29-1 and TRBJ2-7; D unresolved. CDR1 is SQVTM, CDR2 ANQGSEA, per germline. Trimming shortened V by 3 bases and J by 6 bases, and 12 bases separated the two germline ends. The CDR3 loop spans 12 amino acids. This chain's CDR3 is CSVDLASGEQYF. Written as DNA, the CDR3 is TGCAGCGTTGACCTCGCGTCGGGCGAGCAGTACTTC.